These 5 T cell receptor beta chains came from one sample sequenced in a study of T cell repertoires in ileal Crohn's disease. Profiling relied on immunoSEQ multiplex PCR, and the TCRdb table lists in-frame clones only, not all of them. There are about 3,600 clones in the sample; roughly 88% occur only once, and about 5% lies in the top ten. The sequencing sample was made of ileal tissue. These TCRs come from an adult with Crohn's disease.

The chain has TRBV11-2 and TRBJ2-7, with 11 nucleotides matching TRBD2. V lost 6 bases to trimming and J lost 12 bases; unmatched junction nucleotides: 13. Germline V gives CDR1 SGHAT, CDR2 FQNNGV. The CDR3 is made up of 14 amino acids. As DNA, the CDR3 is TGTGCCAGCAGAGCCCTAGCGGGAGGACGGTTTACGTACTTC. It translates to CASRALAGGRFTYF.

V usage is TRBV7-3 and J usage is TRBJ2-3; D unclear. Germline lookup yields CDR1 SGHTA and CDR2 FQGTGA. V lost 3 bases and J lost 0, with 10 bases in between. This CDR3 has 15 residues. The CDR3 loop is CASSFQSGSTDTQYF. In DNA, the CDR3 is TGTGCCAGCAGCTTTCAGAGTGGTAGCACAGATACGCAGTATTTT.

The chain is built from TRBV9 and TRBJ2-7, with TRBD2 identical over 7 bases. Looked up from germline, CDR1 is SGDLS and CDR2 is YYNGEE. The CDR3 covers 16 residues. V trimming: 0 bases; J trimming: 5 bases; junction bases outside the gene matches: 11. The CDR3 coding sequence is TGTGCCAGCAGCGTAGTCTCGCGGGAGTATATAAACGAGCAGTACTTC. It translates to CASSVVSREYINEQYF.

The gene calls are TRBV6-5 and TRBJ1-5; unclear D gene. Germline CDR1 and CDR2: MNHEY and SVGAGI. V shed 4 bases and J shed 4 bases, with 8 bases lying between them. This CDR3 spans 13 amino acids. Here the CDR3 DNA reads TGTGCCAGCAGTTCTACCGGGAATCAGCCCCAGCATTTT. Translating gives CASSSTGNQPQHF.

The chain combines TRBV4-1 with TRBJ2-7; 8 bases match TRBD1. With V trimmed by 5 bases and J by 11 bases, 5 bases remained unmatched. The CDR3 extends over 11 amino acids. Per germline, CDR1 MGHRA and CDR2 YSYEKL. The CDR3 region has the DNA TGCGCCAGCAGCGCCCGGACAGGGAAGTACTTC. Protein sequence: CASSARTGKYF.